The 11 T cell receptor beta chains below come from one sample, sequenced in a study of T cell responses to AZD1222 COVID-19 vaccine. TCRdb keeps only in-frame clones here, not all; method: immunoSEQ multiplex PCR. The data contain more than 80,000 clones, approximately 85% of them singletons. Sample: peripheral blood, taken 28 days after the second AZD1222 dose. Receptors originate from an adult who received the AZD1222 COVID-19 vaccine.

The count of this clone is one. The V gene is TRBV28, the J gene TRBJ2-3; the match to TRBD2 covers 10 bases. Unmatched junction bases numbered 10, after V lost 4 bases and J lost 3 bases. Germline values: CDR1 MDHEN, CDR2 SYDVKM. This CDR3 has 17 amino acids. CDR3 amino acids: CASSSPFASGGTDTQYF. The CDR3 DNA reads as TGTGCCAGCAGTTCCCCGTTTGCTAGCGGGGGAACAGATACGCAGTATTTT.

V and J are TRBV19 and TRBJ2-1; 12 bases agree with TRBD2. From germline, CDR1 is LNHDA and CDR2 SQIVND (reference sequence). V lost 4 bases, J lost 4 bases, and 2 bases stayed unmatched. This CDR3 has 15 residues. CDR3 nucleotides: TGTGCCAGTAGTAGACTAGCGGGAGCTTACAATGAGCAGTTCTTC. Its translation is CASSRLAGAYNEQFF.

The CDR3 DNA sequence: TGTGCCAGCAGTGAAGCCCCCGGATACGGCTACACCTTC. It is translated as CASSEAPGYGYTF. The chain has TRBV6-1 and TRBJ1-2; no definite D call. V was pared by 0 bases and J by 8 bases, with 10 bases between. The CDR3 loop spans 13 amino acids. Germline V gives CDR1 MNHNS, CDR2 SASEGT.

The CDR3: CASSPRDKPYNEQFF. The CDR3 DNA is TGTGCCAGCAGCCCCAGGGACAAACCCTACAATGAGCAGTTCTTC. V usage is TRBV3-1 (or the pseudogene TRBV3-2) and J usage is TRBJ2-1; weak D call: TRBD1 (6 bases). CDR1 is LGHDT and CDR2 is YNNKEL in the germline V gene (reference sequence). V shed 4 bases and J shed 2 bases, with 12 bases lying between them. The CDR3 covers 15 residues.

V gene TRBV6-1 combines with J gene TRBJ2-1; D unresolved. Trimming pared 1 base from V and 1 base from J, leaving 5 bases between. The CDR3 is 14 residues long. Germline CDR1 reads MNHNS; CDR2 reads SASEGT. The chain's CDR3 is CASSEVGSYNEQFF. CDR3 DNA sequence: TGTGCCAGCAGTGAAGTGGGGTCCTACAATGAGCAGTTCTTC.

CDR3 protein: CASSLAGQGNEKLFF. CDR3 sequence (DNA): TGCGCCAGCAGCCTCGCGGGACAGGGTAATGAAAAACTGTTTTTT. The chain links TRBV4-3 to TRBJ1-4; 9 bases align to TRBD1. Losses at the gene ends were 4 bases for V and 4 bases for J; bases not matched to a gene: 4. Germline assignment: CDR1 LGHNA and CDR2 YSLEER. This CDR3 region has 15 residues.

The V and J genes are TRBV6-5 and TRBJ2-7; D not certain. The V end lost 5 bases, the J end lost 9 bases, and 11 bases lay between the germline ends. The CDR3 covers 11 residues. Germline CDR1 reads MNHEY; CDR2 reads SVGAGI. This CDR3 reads CASSTAEAQYF. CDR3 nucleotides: TGTGCCAGCAGTACGGCCGAGGCGCAGTACTTC.

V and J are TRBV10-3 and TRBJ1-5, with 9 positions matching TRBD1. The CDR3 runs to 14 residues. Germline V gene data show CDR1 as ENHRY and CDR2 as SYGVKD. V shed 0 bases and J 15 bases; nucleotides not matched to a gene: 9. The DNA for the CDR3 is TGTGCCATCAGTGAGTCGGCTAGCGGGACAGGGTTGCATTTT. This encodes CAISESASGTGLHF.

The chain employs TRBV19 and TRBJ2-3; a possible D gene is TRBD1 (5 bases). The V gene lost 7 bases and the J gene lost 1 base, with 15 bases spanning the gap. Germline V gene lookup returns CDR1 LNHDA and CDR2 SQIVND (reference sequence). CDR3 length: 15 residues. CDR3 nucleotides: TGTGCCAGTACCTTGGACACGGAGCGCACAGATACGCAGTATTTT. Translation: CASTLDTERTDTQYF.

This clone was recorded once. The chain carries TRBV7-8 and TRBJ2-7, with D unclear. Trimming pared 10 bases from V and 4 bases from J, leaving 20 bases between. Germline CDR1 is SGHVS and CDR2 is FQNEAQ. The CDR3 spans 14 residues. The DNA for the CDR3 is TGTGCCACCATCCCAGAGGTGTTAGGATACGAGCAGTACTTC. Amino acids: CATIPEVLGYEQYF. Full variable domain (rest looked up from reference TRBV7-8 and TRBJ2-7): GAGVSQSPRYKVAKRGQDVALRCDPISGHVSLFWYQQALGQGPEFLTYFQNEAQLDKSGLPSDRFFAERPEGSVSTLKIQRTQQEDSAVYLCATIPEVLGYEQYFGPGTRLTVT.

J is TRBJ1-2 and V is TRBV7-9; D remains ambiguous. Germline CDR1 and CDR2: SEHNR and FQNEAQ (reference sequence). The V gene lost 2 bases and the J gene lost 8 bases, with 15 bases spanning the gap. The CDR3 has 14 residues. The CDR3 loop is CASSLTPPSEGYTF. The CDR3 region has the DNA TGTGCCAGCAGCTTAACGCCGCCTAGCGAGGGCTACACCTTC.